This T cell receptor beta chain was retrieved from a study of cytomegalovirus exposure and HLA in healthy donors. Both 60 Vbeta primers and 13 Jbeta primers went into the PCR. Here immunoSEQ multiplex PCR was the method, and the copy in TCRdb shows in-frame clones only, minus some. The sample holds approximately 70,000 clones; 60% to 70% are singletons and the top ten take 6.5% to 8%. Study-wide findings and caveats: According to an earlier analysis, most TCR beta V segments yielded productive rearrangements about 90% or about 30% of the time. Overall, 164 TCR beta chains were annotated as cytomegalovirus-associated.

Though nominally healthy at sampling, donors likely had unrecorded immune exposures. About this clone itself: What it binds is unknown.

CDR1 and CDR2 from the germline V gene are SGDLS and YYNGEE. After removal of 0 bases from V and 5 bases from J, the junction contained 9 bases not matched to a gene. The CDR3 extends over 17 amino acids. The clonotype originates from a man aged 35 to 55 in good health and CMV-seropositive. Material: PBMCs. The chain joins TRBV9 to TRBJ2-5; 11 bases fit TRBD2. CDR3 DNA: TGTGCCAGCAGCGTAGGCTCTAGCGGGAGGATTAGGGAGACCCAGTACTTC. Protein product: CASSVGSSGRIRETQYF.